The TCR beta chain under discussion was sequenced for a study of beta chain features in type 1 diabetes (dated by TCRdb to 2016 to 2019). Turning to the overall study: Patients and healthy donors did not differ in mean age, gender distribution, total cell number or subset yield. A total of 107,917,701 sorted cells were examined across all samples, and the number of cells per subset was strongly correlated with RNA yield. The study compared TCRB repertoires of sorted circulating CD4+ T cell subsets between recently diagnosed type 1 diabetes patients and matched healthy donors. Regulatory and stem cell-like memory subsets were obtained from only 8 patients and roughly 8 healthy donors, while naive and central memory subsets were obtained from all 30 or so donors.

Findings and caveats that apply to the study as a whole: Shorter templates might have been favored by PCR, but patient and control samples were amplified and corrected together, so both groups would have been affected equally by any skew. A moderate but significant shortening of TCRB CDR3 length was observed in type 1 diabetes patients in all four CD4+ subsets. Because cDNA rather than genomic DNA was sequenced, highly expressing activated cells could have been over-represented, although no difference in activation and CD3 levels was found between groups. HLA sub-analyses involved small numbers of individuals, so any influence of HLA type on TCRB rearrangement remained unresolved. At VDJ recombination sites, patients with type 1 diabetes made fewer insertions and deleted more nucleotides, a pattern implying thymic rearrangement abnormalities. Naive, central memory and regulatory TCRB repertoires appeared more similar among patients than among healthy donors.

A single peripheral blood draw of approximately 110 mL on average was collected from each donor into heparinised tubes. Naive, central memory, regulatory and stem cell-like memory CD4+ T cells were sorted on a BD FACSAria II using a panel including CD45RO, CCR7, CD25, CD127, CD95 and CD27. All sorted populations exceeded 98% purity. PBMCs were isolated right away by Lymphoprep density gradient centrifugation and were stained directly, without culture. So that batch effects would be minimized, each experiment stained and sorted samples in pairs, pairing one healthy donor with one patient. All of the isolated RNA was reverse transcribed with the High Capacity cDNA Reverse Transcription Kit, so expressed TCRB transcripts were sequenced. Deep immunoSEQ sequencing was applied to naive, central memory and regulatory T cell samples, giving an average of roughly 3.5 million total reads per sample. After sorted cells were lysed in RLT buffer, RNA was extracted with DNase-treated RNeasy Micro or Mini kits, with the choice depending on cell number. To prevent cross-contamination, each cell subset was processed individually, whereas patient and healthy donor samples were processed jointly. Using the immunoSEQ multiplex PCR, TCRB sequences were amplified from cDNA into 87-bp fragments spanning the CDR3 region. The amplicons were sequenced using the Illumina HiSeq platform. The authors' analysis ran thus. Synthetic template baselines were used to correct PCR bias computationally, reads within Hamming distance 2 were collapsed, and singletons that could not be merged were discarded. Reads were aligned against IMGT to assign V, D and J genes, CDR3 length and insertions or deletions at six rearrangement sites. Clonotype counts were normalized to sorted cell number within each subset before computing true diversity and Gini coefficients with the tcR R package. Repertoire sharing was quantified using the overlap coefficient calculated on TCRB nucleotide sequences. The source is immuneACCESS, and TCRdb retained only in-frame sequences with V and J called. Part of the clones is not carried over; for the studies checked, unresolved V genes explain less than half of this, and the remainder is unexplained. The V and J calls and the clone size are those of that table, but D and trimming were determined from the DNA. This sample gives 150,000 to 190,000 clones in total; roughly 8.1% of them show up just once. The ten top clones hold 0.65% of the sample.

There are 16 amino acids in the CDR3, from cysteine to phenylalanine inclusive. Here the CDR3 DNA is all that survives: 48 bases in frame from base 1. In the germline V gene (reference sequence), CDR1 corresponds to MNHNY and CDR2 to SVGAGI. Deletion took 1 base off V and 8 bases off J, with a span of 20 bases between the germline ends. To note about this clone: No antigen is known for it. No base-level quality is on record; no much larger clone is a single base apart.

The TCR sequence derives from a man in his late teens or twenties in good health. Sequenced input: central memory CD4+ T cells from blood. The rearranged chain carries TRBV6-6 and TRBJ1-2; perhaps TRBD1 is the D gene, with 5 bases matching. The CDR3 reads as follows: CASSYWGDSTGGGYTF. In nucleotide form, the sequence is TGTGCCAGCAGTTACTGGGGTGACAGTACAGGAGGGGGCTACACCTTC.